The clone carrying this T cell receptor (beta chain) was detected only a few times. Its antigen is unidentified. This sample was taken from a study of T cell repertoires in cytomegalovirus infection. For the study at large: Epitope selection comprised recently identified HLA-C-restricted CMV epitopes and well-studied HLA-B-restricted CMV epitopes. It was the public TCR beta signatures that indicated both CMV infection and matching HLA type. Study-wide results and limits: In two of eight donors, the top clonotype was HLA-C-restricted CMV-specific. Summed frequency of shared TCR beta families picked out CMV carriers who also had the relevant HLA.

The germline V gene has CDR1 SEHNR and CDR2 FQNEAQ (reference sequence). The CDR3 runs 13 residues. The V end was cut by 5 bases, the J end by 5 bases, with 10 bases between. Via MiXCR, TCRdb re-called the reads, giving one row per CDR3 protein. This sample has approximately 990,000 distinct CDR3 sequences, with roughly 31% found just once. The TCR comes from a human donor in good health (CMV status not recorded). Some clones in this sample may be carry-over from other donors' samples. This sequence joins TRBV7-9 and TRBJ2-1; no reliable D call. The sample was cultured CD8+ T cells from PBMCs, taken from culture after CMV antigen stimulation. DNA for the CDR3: TGTGCCAGCAGCCACAGAGCTGACAATGAGCAGTTCTTC. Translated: CASSHRADNEQFF.